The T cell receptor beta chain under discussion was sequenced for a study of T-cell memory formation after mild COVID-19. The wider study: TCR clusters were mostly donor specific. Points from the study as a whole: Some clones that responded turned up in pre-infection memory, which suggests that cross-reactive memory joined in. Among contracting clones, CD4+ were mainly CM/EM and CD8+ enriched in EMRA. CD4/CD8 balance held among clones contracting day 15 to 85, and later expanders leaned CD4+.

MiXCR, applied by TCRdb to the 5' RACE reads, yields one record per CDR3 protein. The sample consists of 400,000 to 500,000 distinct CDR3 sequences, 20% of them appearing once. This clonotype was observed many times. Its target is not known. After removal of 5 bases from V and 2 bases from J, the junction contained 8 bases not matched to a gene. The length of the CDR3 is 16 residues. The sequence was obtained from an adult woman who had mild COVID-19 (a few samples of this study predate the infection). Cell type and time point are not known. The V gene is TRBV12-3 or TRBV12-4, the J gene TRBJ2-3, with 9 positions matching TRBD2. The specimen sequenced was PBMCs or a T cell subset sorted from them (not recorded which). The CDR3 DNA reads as TGTGCCAGCAGTCTCCAACTAGCGGGTAACACAGATACGCAGTATTTT. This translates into CASSLQLAGNTDTQYF.